These 30 T cell receptor beta chains originate from one sample sequenced in a study of T cell repertoires in cytomegalovirus infection (dated by TCRdb to about 2019). Data came from an Illumina HiSeq 1500. TCRdb reworked the public reads: Q25 trimming with fastp, MiXCR clone assembly, productive beta chains retained. Under each unique CDR3 protein, matching rows form one entry showing the most common genes and DNA. The sample records 250,000 to 300,000 distinct CDR3 sequences, 20% to 30% of which are singletons. The ten largest clones represent around 14% of the sample. The material sequenced was PBMCs. All receptors derive from a human donor in good health (CMV status not recorded). Some clones in this sample may be carry-over from other donors' samples.

Ten or more counts support this clonotype. In nucleotides, the CDR3 is TGTGCCAGCAGCTTAATGGGGCCCTACGAGCAGTACTTC. Translated, it gives CASSLMGPYEQYF. This chain uses TRBV7-9 with TRBJ2-7; TRBD1 is a possible D gene (5 bases). V lost 2 bases, J lost 2 bases, and 7 bases lay in between. The CDR3 is 13 residues long. The germline V gene has CDR1 SEHNR and CDR2 FQNEAQ (reference sequence). Combining the CDR3 with reference TRBV7-9 and TRBJ2-7 gives the whole variable domain DTGVSQNPRHKITKRGQNVTFRCDPISEHNRLYWYRQTLGQGPEFLTYFQNEAQLEKSRLLSDRFSAERPKGSFSTLEIQRTEQGDSAMYLCASSLMGPYEQYFGPGTRLTVT.

A few counts support this clonotype. This chain joins TRBV2 and TRBJ2-1; D possibly corresponds to TRBD2 (5 bases). The germline gives CDR1 SNHLY, CDR2 FYNNEI. This CDR3 has 14 amino acids. V lost 7 bases to trimming and J lost 7 bases, with 17 bases between them. As DNA, the CDR3 is TGTGCCAGCACTTCGTCTAGCCCTGAGAATGAGCAGTTCTTC. Translated, it gives CASTSSSPENEQFF.

This clonotype was seen more than once but under ten times. V and J are TRBV20-1 and TRBJ1-3; a weak D match, TRBD1 (5 bases). In germline, CDR1 is DFQATT, CDR2 SNEGSKA (reference sequence). With 5 bases removed from V and 0 bases from J, the gap between germline ends came to 8 bases. CDR3 length: 13 residues. In nucleotides, the CDR3 is TGCAGTGCTGATGACAGCTCTGGAAACACCATATATTTT. Its protein product is CSADDSSGNTIYF.

The gene calls are TRBV7-6 and TRBJ2-3; unclear D gene. Germline lookup yields CDR1 SGHVS and CDR2 FNYEAQ. The CDR3 is made up of 12 amino acids. V was cut by 4 bases and J by 5 bases, with 7 bases left in between. CDR3 DNA sequence: TGTGCCAGCAGCTACCGCGTAGATACGCAGTATTTT. It is translated as CASSYRVDTQYF. The full variable domain, rest sourced from reference TRBV7-6 and TRBJ2-3, is GAGVSQSPRYKVTKRGQDVALRCDPISGHVSLYWYRQALGQGPEFLTYFNYEAQQDKSGLPNDRFSAERPEGSISTLTIQRTEQRDSAMYRCASSYRVDTQYFGPGTRLTVL.

The chain has TRBV5-6 and TRBJ2-7, with a tentative D call TRBD2 (5 bases). Germline lookup yields CDR1 SGHDT and CDR2 YYEEEE. The CDR3 contains 15 residues. V was shortened by 4 bases and J by 5 bases, with 19 bases between the two germline ends. The CDR3 nucleotides are TGTGCCAGCAGCGCGGACGCTGGGAGTCTGGACGAGCAGTACTTC. Its protein product is CASSADAGSLDEQYF.

The chain links TRBV11-1 to TRBJ2-3; D is uncertain. Per the germline V gene, CDR1 is SGHAT and CDR2 is FQDESV (reference sequence). V was trimmed by 3 bases and J by 6 bases, leaving 7 bases between them. CDR3 length equals 12 residues. Here the CDR3 DNA reads TGTGCCAGCAGCTTCCTTAGTGATACGCAGTATTTT. Translated, it gives CASSFLSDTQYF.

In this sample, this clonotype turned up once. The chain carries TRBV6-2 or TRBV6-3 and TRBJ2-7; a weak D match, TRBD2 (6 bases). Trimming removed 7 bases from V and 2 bases from J, with 18 bases in between. The CDR3 loop spans 15 amino acids. CDR1 and CDR2 (germline): MNHEY, SVGEGT. CDR3 in DNA: TGTGCCAGCACCAAACCGGGCGGGATAGCCTACGAGCAGTACTTC. This translates into CASTKPGGIAYEQYF.

The V call is TRBV15, the J call TRBJ2-1; 7 bases line up with TRBD2. Germline V gene lookup returns CDR1 LNHNV and CDR2 YYDKDF (reference sequence). The ends lost 7 bases at V and 7 bases at J; junction bases unmatched: 7. The CDR3 runs 13 residues. CDR3 sequence: CATKRGPGNEQFF. The CDR3, as DNA: TGTGCCACCAAGCGGGGTCCTGGGAATGAGCAGTTCTTC.

There are a few counts of this clonotype. V and J are TRBV9 and TRBJ2-7; D remains ambiguous. V was cut by 0 bases and J by 0 bases, with 10 bases left in between. Germline CDR1 SGDLS, CDR2 YYNGEE. The CDR3 sequence is 15 residues long. As DNA, the CDR3 is TGTGCCAGCAGCGTAGGGCAGGAGAGCTCCTACGAGCAGTACTTC. Its protein product is CASSVGQESSYEQYF.

The chain carries TRBV15 and TRBJ1-5, with D hard to call. The V end lost 2 bases, the J end lost 7 bases, and 9 bases lay between the germline ends. The CDR3 spans 13 residues. CDR1 and CDR2 (germline): LNHNV, YYDKDF (reference sequence). In DNA, the CDR3 is TGTGCCACCAGCAGACCCAATAACCAGCCCCAGCATTTT. Amino acids: CATSRPNNQPQHF.

This clonotype was seen more than once but under ten times. V gene TRBV13 combines with J gene TRBJ2-7; D gene uncertain. This CDR3 has 15 amino acids. V lost 5 bases and J 5 bases, leaving 19 bases between the germline ends. The germline gives CDR1 PRHDT, CDR2 FYEKMQ (reference sequence). The CDR3 DNA follows: TGTGCCAGCAGCCCTACCCCCCGTGGGCCCGACGAGCAGTACTTC. It specifies CASSPTPRGPDEQYF.

This rearrangement joins TRBV29-1 to TRBJ1-4; D might be TRBD1 (5 bases). Germline CDR1 is SQVTM and CDR2 is ANQGSEA. V was trimmed by 4 bases and J by 7 bases, leaving 13 bases between them. This CDR3 region has 13 residues. In DNA, the CDR3 is TGCAGCGTTGGTCCAGCAGGGCGTGAAAAACTGTTTTTT. This encodes CSVGPAGREKLFF.

Many counts were recorded for this clonotype. This sequence joins TRBV7-2 and TRBJ2-1, with 8 bases identical to TRBD2. V was clipped by 11 bases and J by 5 bases; unmatched bases: 8. CDR3 size: 13 residues. Germline CDR1 is SGHTA and CDR2 is FQGNSA. Here the CDR3 DNA reads TGTGCCTCCAGCGGGAGCTCGGACAATGAGCAGTTCTTC. It specifies CASSGSSDNEQFF.

This clonotype appeared many times. The CDR3 sequence: CASSLTGGIYNEQFF. CDR3 in DNA: TGTGCCAGCAGCCTAACTGGCGGGATCTACAATGAGCAGTTCTTC. V and J are TRBV7-2 and TRBJ2-1, with D maybe TRBD2 (6 bases). The CDR3 sequence is 15 residues long. Germline lookup yields CDR1 SGHTA and CDR2 FQGNSA. Trimming cost V 5 bases and J 3 bases, with 14 bases left between them.

The chain has TRBV6-2 or TRBV6-3 and TRBJ2-1; D gene ambiguous. Germline lookup yields CDR1 MNHEY and CDR2 SVGEGT. The CDR3 extends over 13 amino acids. The V and J ends lost 5 bases and 12 bases respectively, with 17 bases between them. DNA of the CDR3: TGTGCCAGCAGTCAGCGCGGACCGTTTGGGCAGTTCTTC. This codes for CASSQRGPFGQFF.

The chain is built from TRBV11-3 and TRBJ2-1; D not resolved. V gave up 1 base and J gave up 9 bases, with 10 bases separating them. CDR1 is SGHNT and CDR2 is YENEEA in the germline V gene. There are 13 residues in the CDR3. CDR3 region: CASSLGPSREQFF. CDR3 sequence (DNA): TGTGCCAGCAGCTTAGGCCCCTCTCGTGAGCAGTTCTTC.

This clonotype was seen many times. The chain has TRBV7-2 and TRBJ2-3; the match to TRBD2 covers 8 bases. Trimming took 2 bases from V and 1 from J; bases not matched to a gene: 2. The CDR3 covers 15 residues. CDR1 is SGHTA, CDR2 FQGNSA, per germline. This chain's CDR3 is CASSLLAGRTDTQYF. In DNA, the CDR3 is TGTGCCAGCAGCTTACTAGCGGGTCGCACAGATACGCAGTATTTT. Combining the CDR3 with reference TRBV7-2 and TRBJ2-3 gives the whole variable domain GAGVSQSPSNKVTEKGKDVELRCDPISGHTALYWYRQSLGQGLEFLIYFQGNSAPDKSGLPSDRFSAERTGGSVSTLTIQRTQQEDSAVYLCASSLLAGRTDTQYFGPGTRLTVL.

This clonotype was recorded many times. The V call is TRBV7-6, the J call TRBJ2-1; 10 bases align to TRBD2. Germline V gives CDR1 SGHVS, CDR2 FNYEAQ. The CDR3 contains 17 residues. J gave up 8 bases and V 1 base, and 11 bases lay outside the gene matches. CDR3 DNA sequence: TGTGCCAGCAGCTTAGGTCCCGGACTAGCGGAAGGCGATGAGCAGTTCTTC. Encoded protein: CASSLGPGLAEGDEQFF.

This chain uses TRBV7-2 with TRBJ2-1; TRBD2 matches 9 bases. The CDR3 spans 16 residues. The ends lost 6 bases at V and 4 bases at J; junction bases unmatched: 10. The V gene's germline CDR1 is SGHTA and CDR2 FQGNSA. CDR3 sequence: CASRRLAGVKYNEQFF. The CDR3 DNA follows: TGTGCCAGCAGGCGTTTAGCGGGAGTAAAGTACAATGAGCAGTTCTTC. Using reference TRBV7-2 and TRBJ2-1 for the parts outside the CDR3, the full variable domain is GAGVSQSPSNKVTEKGKDVELRCDPISGHTALYWYRQSLGQGLEFLIYFQGNSAPDKSGLPSDRFSAERTGGSVSTLTIQRTQQEDSAVYLCASRRLAGVKYNEQFFGPGTRLTVL.

The chain is built from TRBV15 and TRBJ2-1; 10 nucleotides agree with TRBD2. The V gene's germline CDR1 is LNHNV and CDR2 YYDKDF (reference sequence). V was pared by 3 bases and J by 7 bases, with 6 bases of the junction left unmatched. The CDR3 spans 15 residues. This CDR3 reads CATSRLAGVGNEQFF. The CDR3, as DNA: TGTGCCACCAGCAGGCTAGCGGGAGTGGGTAATGAGCAGTTCTTC.

This clonotype has a count of ten or more. The V and J genes are TRBV11-3 and TRBJ2-3; perhaps TRBD2 as D (5 bases). The V end was cut by 5 bases, the J end by 2 bases, with 14 bases between. The CDR3 runs 15 residues. Germline lookup yields CDR1 SGHNT and CDR2 YENEEA. The CDR3 DNA reads TGTGCCAGCAGCCTAACGGGGTCAATCACAGATACGCAGTATTTT. This encodes CASSLTGSITDTQYF.

This clonotype has a count of ten or more. V usage is TRBV28 and J usage is TRBJ1-1; maybe TRBD1 (5 bases). V was trimmed by 6 bases and J by 0 bases, leaving 11 bases between them. CDR1 is MDHEN and CDR2 is SYDVKM in the germline V gene. The CDR3 has 14 amino acids. Here the CDR3 DNA reads TGTGCCAGCAGCCGTACAGGTCTGAACACTGAAGCTTTCTTT. Its protein product is CASSRTGLNTEAFF.

This clonotype appeared a few times. The rearrangement uses TRBV2 and TRBJ1-1; TRBD1 is a possible D gene (5 bases). The length of the CDR3 is 13 residues. Germline CDR1 and CDR2: SNHLY and FYNNEI. The V gene lost 10 bases and the J gene lost 5 bases, with 17 bases spanning the gap. DNA of the CDR3: TGTGCCACCCAATTCTCTGGGGGTACTGAAGCTTTCTTT. Amino acid sequence: CATQFSGGTEAFF. Full variable domain (missing parts from reference TRBV2 and TRBJ1-1): EPEVTQTPSHQVTQMGQEVILRCVPISNHLYFYWYRQILGQKVEFLVSFYNNEISEKSEIFDDQFSVERPDGSNFTLKIRSTKLEDSAMYFCATQFSGGTEAFFGQGTRLTVV.

This clonotype has just a few counts. This rearrangement joins TRBV20-1 to TRBJ1-2; TRBD1 aligns across 7 bases. With V trimmed by 5 bases and J by 1 base, 7 bases remained unmatched. From germline, CDR1 is DFQATT and CDR2 SNEGSKA (reference sequence). The CDR3 spans 14 residues. In DNA form, the CDR3 reads TGCAGTGCTTTCCGACAGGGATTTAACTATGGCTACACCTTC. Amino acids: CSAFRQGFNYGYTF.

In this sample, this clonotype turned up many times. The rearrangement uses TRBV7-2 and TRBJ1-1; tentative D call: TRBD1 (5 bases). CDR1 and CDR2 from the germline V gene are SGHTA and FQGNSA. CDR3 length equals 15 residues. The V and J ends lost 0 bases and 1 base respectively, with 9 bases between them. CDR3 residues: CASSLASGANTEAFF. The CDR3, as DNA: TGTGCCAGCAGCTTAGCGAGTGGGGCGAACACTGAAGCTTTCTTT.

This clonotype was seen a handful of times. The V and J genes are TRBV10-1 and TRBJ2-3, with 12 bases identical to TRBD2. The V gene's germline CDR1 is WNHNN and CDR2 SYGVQD (reference sequence). J was trimmed by 3 bases and V by 2 bases; bases with no gene match: 9. The CDR3 has 18 amino acids. The CDR3 region is CASSEELAGGVATDTQYF. CDR3 in DNA: TGCGCCAGCAGTGAGGAGCTAGCGGGAGGGGTAGCGACAGATACGCAGTATTTT.

This clonotype was counted a few times. The chain links TRBV2 to TRBJ2-1; TRBD2 aligns across 7 bases. Unmatched junction bases numbered 10, after V lost 6 bases and J lost 5 bases. CDR3 length: 15 amino acids. CDR1 is SNHLY, CDR2 FYNNEI, per germline. The CDR3, as DNA: TGTGCCAGCAGCGGACTAGGCGGGGGACACAATGAGCAGTTCTTC. This sequence encodes CASSGLGGGHNEQFF.

The chain has TRBV20-1 and TRBJ1-2, with a possible D match to TRBD1 (6 bases). The V gene's germline CDR1 is DFQATT and CDR2 SNEGSKA (reference sequence). Trimming took 6 bases from V and 7 from J, leaving 15 bases between them. The CDR3 consists of 12 residues. As DNA, the CDR3 is TGCAGTGCCCCAACAGGGTACGGTGGCTACACCTTC. Its protein product is CSAPTGYGGYTF.

This sequence joins TRBV7-3 and TRBJ2-1; TRBD2 matches at 11 bases. Germline CDR1 and CDR2: SGHTA and FQGTGA. Trimming took 5 bases from V and 8 from J; bases not matched to a gene: 5. The CDR3 is made up of 14 amino acids. The chain's CDR3 is CASSTSGGFDEQFF. In DNA, the CDR3 is TGTGCCAGCAGCACTAGCGGGGGCTTCGATGAGCAGTTCTTC.

The chain links TRBV28 to TRBJ2-1; 7 nucleotides match TRBD1. CDR3 size: 17 residues. Germline V gene sequence: CDR1 MDHEN, CDR2 SYDVKM. The trim removed 5 bases at V and 0 bases at J, leaving 10 bases unmatched. This CDR3 is CASSHRGLTFSYNEQFF. CDR3 bases: TGTGCCAGCAGTCACAGGGGTCTAACCTTCTCCTACAATGAGCAGTTCTTC.